The T cell receptor beta chain described here comes from a study of T cells in Graves' hyperthyroidism and ophthalmopathy. Fresh 10 ml peripheral blood yielded PBMCs. Study-level points and caveats: Appearing also in blood were most of the thyroid clonotypes expanded above 0.001.

Researchers amplified the TCR beta CDR3 regions from RNA transcripts. With the HTBI primer set, the TCR CDR3 went through a first round of RT-PCR. TCRdb re-analysed the multiplex PCR reads in MiXCR, keeping a single row per CDR3 protein. The data show approximately 610,000 distinct CDR3 sequences, roughly a sixth seen once. This clonotype was recorded many times. Antigen unknown. The germline V and J ends were trimmed by 3 bases and 5 bases, with 10 bases remaining between them. The CDR3 contains 13 residues. Germline CDR1 reads KGHDR; CDR2 reads SFDVKD. The genes are TRBV24-1 and TRBJ2-7; the D gene is possibly TRBD1 (6 bases). This clonotype was sampled from a young woman with Graves' hyperthyroidism. The sequenced material came from blood. In nucleotides, the CDR3 is TGTGCCACCAGTGATCTGTACAGGGACGAGCAGTACTTC. Protein: CATSDLYRDEQYF.